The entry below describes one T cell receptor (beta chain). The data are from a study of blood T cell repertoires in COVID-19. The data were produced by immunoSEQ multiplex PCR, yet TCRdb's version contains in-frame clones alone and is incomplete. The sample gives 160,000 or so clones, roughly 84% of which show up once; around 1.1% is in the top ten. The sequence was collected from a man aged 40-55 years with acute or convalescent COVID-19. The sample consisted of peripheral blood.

CDR3 loop: CATFTGTENSPLHF. The DNA of the CDR3 is TGTGCCACCTTTACCGGGACAGAAAATTCACCCCTCCACTTT. The V and J genes are TRBV6-5 and TRBJ1-6; 7 nucleotides line up with TRBD1. Germline V gene lookup returns CDR1 MNHEY and CDR2 SVGAGI. CDR3 length: 14 amino acids. Germline trimming cut 10 bases from V and 7 bases from J; bases unmatched to any gene: 10.